This record covers a single TCR beta chain. Its target is not known. Other DNA sequences of this sample code for an identical CDR3. The entry originates in a study of shared clonotypes between healthy human individuals. About the research overall: The composition of the donors was a couple of women and a few men aged 18 to 49.

Per the original methods: Filtering differed because ImmunoSEQ produced junction-only sequences that carried no quality scores. The method was immunoSEQ multiplex PCR; TCRdb's version includes in-frame clones alone and lacks a portion of them. That table gives V, J and clone size, and the DNA gave D and trimming. The repertoire has 950,000 to 1,300,000 clones, about 70% of them found once; the top ten carry roughly 1.5%. Whole-study results and caveats: The represented genetic and exposure-history diversity was limited by the small number of donors. Sequencing of the sorted subsets was shown by rarefaction to be incomplete despite large depth.

Germline V gives CDR1 SEHNR, CDR2 FQNEAQ (reference sequence). Trimming cost V 3 bases and J 3 bases; bases outside gene matches: 2. The CDR3 is made up of 14 amino acids. The source material was memory CD4+ T cells sorted from blood. Documented subset: CD45RA-negative fraction. The chain carries TRBV7-9 and TRBJ2-7; 10 nucleotides align to TRBD1. This TCR was recovered from a man between 18 and 29 years old in good health. Here the CDR3 reads CASSLGTGVYEQYF. CDR3 bases: TGTGCCAGCAGCTTGGGGACAGGGGTCTACGAGCAGTACTTC.